Listed below are T cell receptor beta chains from one sample, sequenced in a study of OX40 agonist ivuxolimab in advanced cancers. Data came from immunoSEQ multiplex PCR; TCRdb stores just in-frame clones and leaves some out. The table includes 15,000 to 20,000 clones, about three quarters detected once. This sample comprised CD4+ or CD8+ T cells sorted from blood, obtained in a trial of the OX40 agonist ivuxolimab. Receptor source: an adult with an advanced solid tumor such as melanoma, head and neck, liver or kidney cancer. CDR3s include the opening cysteine and the closing phenylalanine or tryptophan. Each record gives: clone size, J gene, D gene, V gene, CDR3 protein, CDR3 DNA. A D gene is named only where the DNA matches it firmly. Size values are once, few and many counts, or a class for expanded clones, and some rows have none.

clone_size: few
j_call: TRBJ2-3
d_call: -
v_call: TRBV28
cdr3_aa: CASSLASDSTDTQYF
cdr3_nt: TGTGCCAGCAGTTTAGCTAGCGACTCCACAGATACGCAGTATTTT

clone_size: -
j_call: TRBJ1-2
d_call: -
v_call: TRBV6-6
cdr3_aa: CASSYLDGYTF
cdr3_nt: TGTGCCAGCAGTTACTTAGATGGCTACACCTTC

clone_size: medium-sized
j_call: TRBJ2-1
d_call: -
v_call: TRBV27
cdr3_aa: CASSLSIGYNEQFF
cdr3_nt: TGTGCCAGCAGTTTATCGATCGGCTACAATGAGCAGTTCTTC

clone_size: -
j_call: TRBJ1-1
d_call: TRBD1
v_call: TRBV11-2
cdr3_aa: CASSLGGGVGTEAFF
cdr3_nt: TGTGCCAGCAGCTTAGGAGGGGGCGTTGGCACTGAAGCTTTCTTT

clone_size: few
j_call: TRBJ2-7
d_call: -
v_call: TRBV15
cdr3_aa: CATSAVGRDGSYEQYF
cdr3_nt: TGTGCCACCAGCGCCGTCGGGCGGGACGGGTCCTACGAGCAGTACTTC

clone_size: -
j_call: TRBJ1-1
d_call: TRBD1
v_call: TRBV7-9
cdr3_aa: CASSQTGFSMNTEAFF
cdr3_nt: TGTGCCAGCAGCCAGACAGGGTTTAGTATGAACACTGAAGCTTTCTTT

clone_size: -
j_call: TRBJ1-5
d_call: -
v_call: TRBV6-5
cdr3_aa: CASGPGEQPQHF
cdr3_nt: TGTGCCAGCGGCCCAGGGGAACAGCCCCAGCATTTT

clone_size: -
j_call: TRBJ1-3
d_call: -
v_call: TRBV9
cdr3_aa: CASSQYPTGTGNTIYF
cdr3_nt: TGTGCCAGCAGCCAATATCCTACAGGGACTGGAAACACCATATATTTT

clone_size: -
j_call: TRBJ2-7
d_call: TRBD2
v_call: TRBV28
cdr3_aa: CASRRTSGRDYEQYF
cdr3_nt: TGTGCCAGCAGACGGACTAGCGGGAGGGATTACGAGCAGTACTTC

clone_size: -
j_call: TRBJ2-7
d_call: -
v_call: TRBV11-2
cdr3_aa: CASSLVSSYEQYF
cdr3_nt: TGTGCCAGCAGCTTAGTGAGCTCCTACGAGCAGTACTTC

clone_size: -
j_call: TRBJ1-2
d_call: -
v_call: TRBV29-1
cdr3_aa: CSVGGATVGATYGYTF
cdr3_nt: TGCAGCGTCGGAGGCGCGACAGTTGGGGCAACCTATGGCTACACCTTC

clone_size: -
j_call: TRBJ2-1
d_call: -
v_call: TRBV19
cdr3_aa: CASSISRDNSYNEQFF
cdr3_nt: TGTGCCAGTAGTATCTCGCGGGACAACTCCTACAATGAGCAGTTCTTC

clone_size: -
j_call: TRBJ2-5
d_call: -
v_call: TRBV29-1
cdr3_aa: CSVEAPGGMETQYF
cdr3_nt: TGCAGCGTTGAGGCTCCGGGGGGCATGGAGACCCAGTACTTC

clone_size: -
j_call: TRBJ2-7
d_call: TRBD2
v_call: TRBV27
cdr3_aa: CASSLGREGIYEQYF
cdr3_nt: TGTGCCAGCAGTTTAGGACGGGAGGGAATCTACGAGCAGTACTTC

clone_size: medium-sized
j_call: TRBJ2-1
d_call: -
v_call: TRBV2
cdr3_aa: CASTESGLSYNEQFF
cdr3_nt: TGTGCCAGCACCGAGAGTGGCCTCTCCTACAATGAGCAGTTCTTC

clone_size: few
j_call: TRBJ2-3
d_call: -
v_call: TRBV19
cdr3_aa: CASSMGVTDTQYF
cdr3_nt: TGTGCCAGTAGTATGGGGGTCACAGATACGCAGTATTTT

clone_size: -
j_call: TRBJ1-1
d_call: TRBD1
v_call: TRBV7-3
cdr3_aa: CASSQGGNTEAFF
cdr3_nt: TGTGCCAGCAGCCAGGGGGGGAACACTGAAGCTTTCTTT

clone_size: -
j_call: TRBJ2-1
d_call: TRBD2
v_call: TRBV5-6
cdr3_aa: CASSFGGSLDEQFF
cdr3_nt: TGTGCCAGCAGCTTCGGCGGGAGTCTGGATGAGCAGTTCTTC

clone_size: few
j_call: TRBJ2-3
d_call: -
v_call: TRBV4-1
cdr3_aa: CASSPRTFTDTQYF
cdr3_nt: TGCGCCAGCAGCCCCAGGACGTTCACAGATACGCAGTATTTT

clone_size: -
j_call: TRBJ1-1
d_call: -
v_call: TRBV2
cdr3_aa: CASSRGWNTEAFF
cdr3_nt: TGTGCCAGCAGTAGGGGGTGGAACACTGAAGCTTTCTTT

clone_size: -
j_call: TRBJ1-1
d_call: -
v_call: TRBV4-1
cdr3_aa: CASSFREGSDTEAFF
cdr3_nt: TGCGCCAGCAGCTTCCGGGAGGGTAGTGACACTGAAGCTTTCTTT

clone_size: few
j_call: TRBJ2-1
d_call: -
v_call: TRBV5-5
cdr3_aa: CASSLAGSYNEQFF
cdr3_nt: TGTGCCAGCAGCTTGGCAGGGTCCTACAATGAGCAGTTCTTC

clone_size: few
j_call: TRBJ1-1
d_call: -
v_call: TRBV29-1
cdr3_aa: CSVEDPLTAEAFF
cdr3_nt: TGCAGCGTTGAAGATCCTTTGACGGCGGAAGCTTTCTTT

clone_size: few
j_call: TRBJ2-1
d_call: TRBD2
v_call: TRBV27
cdr3_aa: CASSPRTSADNEQFF
cdr3_nt: TGTGCCAGCAGTCCCCGGACTAGCGCAGACAATGAGCAGTTCTTC

clone_size: -
j_call: TRBJ1-2
d_call: TRBD1
v_call: TRBV5-6
cdr3_aa: CASSHDQGDYGYTF
cdr3_nt: TGTGCCAGCAGCCACGATCAGGGGGATTATGGCTACACCTTC

clone_size: -
j_call: TRBJ2-7
d_call: -
v_call: TRBV6-5
cdr3_aa: CASSSQESYEQYF
cdr3_nt: TGTGCCAGCAGCTCACAGGAATCCTACGAGCAGTACTTC

clone_size: few
j_call: TRBJ1-4
d_call: -
v_call: TRBV2
cdr3_aa: CASSGQLATNEKLFF
cdr3_nt: TGTGCCAGCAGCGGACAGCTTGCAACTAATGAAAAACTGTTTTTT

clone_size: medium-sized
j_call: TRBJ1-1
d_call: -
v_call: TRBV30
cdr3_aa: CAWSPPLDTEAFF
cdr3_nt: TGTGCCTGGAGTCCCCCCTTGGACACTGAAGCTTTCTTT

clone_size: -
j_call: TRBJ2-3
d_call: TRBD2
v_call: TRBV28
cdr3_aa: CASNDAGDTDTQYF
cdr3_nt: TGTGCCAGCAATGACGCGGGAGACACAGATACGCAGTATTTT

clone_size: few
j_call: TRBJ2-5
d_call: -
v_call: TRBV18
cdr3_aa: CASSSDGQETQYF
cdr3_nt: TGTGCCAGCTCTTCGGACGGTCAAGAGACCCAGTACTTC

clone_size: -
j_call: TRBJ2-7
d_call: -
v_call: TRBV4-2
cdr3_aa: CASSQGSSYEQYF
cdr3_nt: TGTGCCAGCAGCCAGGGGAGCTCCTACGAGCAGTACTTC

clone_size: -
j_call: TRBJ1-1
d_call: TRBD1
v_call: TRBV11-3
cdr3_aa: CASSADRGTEAFF
cdr3_nt: TGTGCCAGCAGCGCTGACAGGGGCACTGAAGCTTTCTTT

clone_size: -
j_call: TRBJ2-2
d_call: TRBD2
v_call: TRBV5-1
cdr3_aa: CASSLTGLRDTGELFF
cdr3_nt: TGCGCCAGCAGCTTGACGGGACTAAGGGACACCGGGGAGCTGTTTTTT

clone_size: -
j_call: TRBJ2-1
d_call: -
v_call: TRBV7-9
cdr3_aa: CASSLGSAYNEQFF
cdr3_nt: TGTGCCAGCAGCTTAGGGTCTGCCTACAATGAGCAGTTCTTC

clone_size: few
j_call: TRBJ2-3
d_call: TRBD2
v_call: TRBV10-3
cdr3_aa: CAIGSYSGSGTDTQYF
cdr3_nt: TGTGCCATCGGAAGCTATAGCGGGAGTGGCACAGATACGCAGTATTTT

clone_size: -
j_call: TRBJ2-7
d_call: TRBD1
v_call: TRBV9
cdr3_aa: CASSVADRGEQYF
cdr3_nt: TGTGCCAGCAGCGTGGCGGACAGGGGCGAGCAGTACTTC

clone_size: -
j_call: TRBJ1-2
d_call: TRBD1
v_call: TRBV6-4
cdr3_aa: CASRKPDRGRGGGYTF
cdr3_nt: TGTGCCAGCAGGAAACCCGACAGGGGGCGCGGCGGCGGCTACACCTTC

clone_size: -
j_call: TRBJ2-5
d_call: -
v_call: TRBV7-8
cdr3_aa: CASSLALQRETQYF
cdr3_nt: TGTGCCAGCAGCTTAGCGCTCCAGCGCGAGACCCAGTACTTC

clone_size: medium-sized
j_call: TRBJ1-5
d_call: -
v_call: TRBV14
cdr3_aa: CASSQVSGFQPQHF
cdr3_nt: TGTGCCAGCAGCCAAGTTTCAGGGTTTCAGCCCCAGCATTTT

clone_size: once
j_call: TRBJ2-6
d_call: TRBD1
v_call: TRBV4-1
cdr3_aa: CASSQVRGTGSKLSLTF
cdr3_nt: TGCGCCAGCAGCCAAGTTAGGGGGACAGGGAGCAAATTGAGCCTGACTTTC

clone_size: -
j_call: TRBJ2-7
d_call: TRBD2
v_call: TRBV28
cdr3_aa: CAIDQATSGRSYEQYF
cdr3_nt: TGTGCCATCGATCAAGCTACTAGCGGGAGGTCTTACGAGCAGTACTTC

clone_size: -
j_call: TRBJ2-7
d_call: -
v_call: TRBV27
cdr3_aa: CASKDSYEQYF
cdr3_nt: TGTGCCAGCAAGGACAGCTACGAGCAGTACTTC

clone_size: -
j_call: TRBJ2-7
d_call: TRBD2
v_call: TRBV27
cdr3_aa: CASSFRGSGYEQYF
cdr3_nt: TGTGCCAGCAGTTTTAGGGGTAGCGGGTACGAGCAGTACTTC

clone_size: -
j_call: TRBJ2-3
d_call: -
v_call: TRBV11-2
cdr3_aa: CASSLVRETDTQYF
cdr3_nt: TGTGCCAGCAGCTTAGTGAGGGAGACAGATACGCAGTATTTT

clone_size: -
j_call: TRBJ2-1
d_call: TRBD2
v_call: TRBV5-4
cdr3_aa: CASSLGLAGGLPYNEQFF
cdr3_nt: TGTGCCAGCAGCTTGGGACTAGCGGGAGGGTTACCCTACAATGAGCAGTTCTTC

clone_size: few
j_call: TRBJ1-5
d_call: -
v_call: TRBV7-6
cdr3_aa: CASRLPGPQHF
cdr3_nt: TGTGCCAGCAGACTACCGGGGCCCCAGCATTTT